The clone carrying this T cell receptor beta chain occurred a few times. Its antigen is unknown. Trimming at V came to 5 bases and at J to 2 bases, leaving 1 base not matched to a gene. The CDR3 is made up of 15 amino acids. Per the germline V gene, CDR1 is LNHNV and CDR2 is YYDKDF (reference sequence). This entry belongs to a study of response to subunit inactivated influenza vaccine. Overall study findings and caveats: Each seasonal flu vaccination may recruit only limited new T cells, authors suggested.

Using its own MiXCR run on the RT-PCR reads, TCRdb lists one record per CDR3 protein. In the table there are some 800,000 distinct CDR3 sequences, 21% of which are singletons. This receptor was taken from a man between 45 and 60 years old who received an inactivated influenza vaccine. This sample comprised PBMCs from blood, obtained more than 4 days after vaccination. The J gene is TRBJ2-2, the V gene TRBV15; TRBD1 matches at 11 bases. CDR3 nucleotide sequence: TGTGCCACCAGCCGGACAGGGGGCAACACCGGGGAGCTGTTTTTT. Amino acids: CATSRTGGNTGELFF.